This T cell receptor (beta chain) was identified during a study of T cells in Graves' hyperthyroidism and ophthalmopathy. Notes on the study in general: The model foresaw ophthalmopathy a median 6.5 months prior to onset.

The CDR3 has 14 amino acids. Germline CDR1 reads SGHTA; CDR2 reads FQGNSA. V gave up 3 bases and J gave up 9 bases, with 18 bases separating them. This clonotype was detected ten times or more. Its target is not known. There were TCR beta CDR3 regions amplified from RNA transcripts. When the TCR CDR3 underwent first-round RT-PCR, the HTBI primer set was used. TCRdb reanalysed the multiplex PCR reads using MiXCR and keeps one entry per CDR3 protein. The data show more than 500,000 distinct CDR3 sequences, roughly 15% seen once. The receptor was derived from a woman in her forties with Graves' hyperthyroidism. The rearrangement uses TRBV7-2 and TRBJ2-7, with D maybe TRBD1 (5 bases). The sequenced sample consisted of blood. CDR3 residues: CASSFDLRVVRQYF. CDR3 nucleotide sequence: TGTGCCAGCAGCTTTGACCTCAGGGTGGTAAGGCAGTACTTC.